This is a list of T cell receptor beta chains from one sample in a study of blood T cell repertoires in COVID-19. Profiling relied on immunoSEQ multiplex PCR, and the TCRdb table lists in-frame clones only, not all of them. The sample holds 140,000 to 150,000 clones, roughly 80% seen once. Sequences were obtained from peripheral blood. The receptors were sampled from a man aged 45-65 years with acute or convalescent COVID-19. CDR3s include the opening cysteine and the closing phenylalanine or tryptophan. D genes are given only for firm matches. Size is omitted from some rows. Given values are once, few, many or a class for expanded clones.

d_gene	v_gene	len	abundance	j_gene	CDR3aa	CDR3nt
-	TRBV12-5	14	-	TRBJ1-2	CASGFSGGLYGYTF	TGTGCTAGTGGTTTCTCGGGGGGACTATATGGCTACACCTTC
TRBD2	TRBV5-1	16	-	TRBJ2-1	CASSLGQTSTYNEQFF	TGCGCCAGCAGCTTGGGGCAGACTAGCACCTACAATGAGCAGTTCTTC
TRBD1	TRBV6-5	15	-	TRBJ1-4	CASVPDRGFNEKLFF	TGTGCCAGCGTACCTGACAGGGGGTTTAATGAAAAACTGTTTTTT
-	TRBV20-1	11	-	TRBJ2-7	CSALTRSEQYF	TGCAGTGCCCTGACTAGAAGCGAGCAGTACTTC
-	TRBV4-1	14	-	TRBJ2-5	CASSASQGQETQYF	TGCGCCAGCAGCGCTTCACAGGGTCAAGAGACCCAGTACTTC
-	TRBV14	16	-	TRBJ2-2	CASSQLRQLNTGELFF	TGTGCCAGCAGCCAATTGCGGCAGTTGAACACCGGGGAGCTGTTTTTT
-	TRBV19	14	-	TRBJ1-1	CASSIDHGETEAFF	TGTGCCAGTAGTATAGATCATGGAGAGACTGAAGCTTTCTTT
-	TRBV6-2/TRBV6-3	16	-	TRBJ2-4	CASSYPWGLAKNIQYF	TGTGCCAGCAGTTATCCTTGGGGGCTAGCCAAAAACATTCAGTACTTC
TRBD1	TRBV5-1	14	-	TRBJ2-7	CASSLKGGEGEQYF	TGCGCCAGCAGCTTGAAAGGGGGCGAGGGGGAGCAGTACTTC
-	TRBV4-2	17	-	TRBJ2-1	CASSQPLEGTEYNEQFF	TGTGCCAGCAGCCAGCCCCTGGAGGGGACAGAGTACAATGAGCAGTTCTTC
-	TRBV7-2	16	-	TRBJ1-3	CASSFQVEVPGNTIYF	TGTGCCAGCAGCTTTCAGGTGGAGGTACCCGGAAACACCATATATTTT
-	TRBV11-3	17	-	TRBJ2-7	CARTDHPNGGQSYEQYF	TGTGCCAGGACAGACCACCCTAACGGGGGGCAATCCTACGAGCAGTACTTC
TRBD1	TRBV23-1	16	-	TRBJ1-6	CASSQYSGTGGWALHF	TGCGCCAGCAGTCAATACTCCGGGACAGGGGGCTGGGCCCTCCACTTT
-	TRBV10-3	13	-	TRBJ1-2	CAISSPGSYGYTF	TGTGCCATCAGTTCACCGGGGAGTTACGGCTACACCTTC
-	TRBV9	14	-	TRBJ2-7	CASSVGSSSYEQYF	TGTGCCAGCAGCGTAGGTAGTAGCTCCTACGAGCAGTACTTC
TRBD1	TRBV7-8	18	-	TRBJ2-1	CASSLEGQAISSYNEQFF	TGTGCCAGCAGCTTAGAAGGACAGGCCATAAGCTCCTACAATGAGCAGTTCTTC
TRBD2	TRBV7-8	14	-	TRBJ2-1	CASSKRGTYNEQFF	TGTGCCAGCAGCAAGCGGGGGACCTACAATGAGCAGTTCTTC
TRBD2	TRBV7-9	16	few	TRBJ2-5	CASSSSRRGYQETQYF	TGTGCCAGCAGCTCCTCTCGGCGGGGGTACCAAGAGACCCAGTACTTC
-	TRBV12-3/TRBV12-4	13	-	TRBJ1-4	CASSEWTSEKLFF	TGTGCCAGCAGCGAATGGACTAGCGAAAAACTGTTTTTT
-	TRBV2	17	few	TRBJ1-2	CASSDDRGTGLNYGYTF	TGTGCCAGCAGTGATGATCGAGGCACAGGGTTGAACTATGGCTACACCTTC
-	TRBV12-3/TRBV12-4	13	few	TRBJ2-2	CASSRGRSGELFF	TGTGCCAGCTCTCGGGGAAGGAGCGGGGAGCTGTTTTTT
-	TRBV7-6	15	-	TRBJ1-1	CASSLTYPVNTEAFF	TGTGCCAGCAGCTTAACGTATCCAGTTAACACTGAAGCTTTCTTT
TRBD1	TRBV4-1	15	-	TRBJ2-1	CASSQGDRDKNEQFF	TGCGCCAGCAGCCAAGGGGACAGGGACAAAAATGAGCAGTTCTTC
-	TRBV10-3	13	-	TRBJ1-2	CAIGAAGDYGYTF	TGTGCCATCGGGGCGGCAGGGGACTATGGCTACACCTTC
TRBD1	TRBV6-1	16	-	TRBJ2-1	CASSGRDRGSDNEQFF	TGTGCCAGCAGTGGCAGGGACAGGGGGAGCGACAATGAGCAGTTCTTC